A single sample gave rise to the 2 T cell receptor beta chains below, sequenced in a study of radiotherapy plus CTLA-4 blockade in lung cancer. Sequenced by immunoSEQ multiplex PCR; TCRdb stores in-frame clones only, minus some. The sample carries 110,000 or so clones, 65% to 85% recorded once. The sample in question was peripheral blood, obtained from a patient treated with radiotherapy plus ipilimumab. The receptors come from a human donor with non-small cell lung cancer who had a partial response to radiotherapy plus ipilimumab.

The chain uses TRBV28 and TRBJ1-4; no clear D. V lost 5 bases and J lost 0, with 13 bases in between. This CDR3 contains 16 residues. In germline, CDR1 is MDHEN, CDR2 SYDVKM. CDR3 protein: CASSPQPGATNEKLFF. In nucleotides, the CDR3 is TGTGCCAGCAGTCCCCAACCAGGTGCAACTAATGAAAAACTGTTTTTT.

The J gene is TRBJ2-7, the V gene TRBV7-2; TRBD2 agrees at 8 bases. Germline V gene sequence: CDR1 SGHTA, CDR2 FQGNSA. The CDR3 is 12 amino acids. The CDR3 spells CASSIPGAGVDV. The CDR3 DNA reads TGTGCCAGCAGCATCCCTGGAGCGGGAGTGGACGTC.